The entry below gives a single T cell receptor (beta chain) sequence along with its context. Its target is not known. The data were produced by immunoSEQ multiplex PCR, yet TCRdb's version contains in-frame clones alone and is incomplete. The sample records about 130,000 clones, 92% being singletons. The CDR3 spans 11 residues. The V and J ends lost 2 bases and 11 bases respectively, with 8 bases between them. Germline V CDR1 and CDR2: MNHEY, SVGEGT. The sample originates from a study of T cell responses to AZD1222 COVID-19 vaccine. Findings and caveats of the study: Following two doses of AZD1222, Spike-specific TCR breadth and depth rose. A reported finding is that nearly half of spike-specific TCRs target unmutated variant regions.

The chain joins TRBV6-2 or TRBV6-3 to TRBJ2-3, with unresolved D. The source was peripheral blood, collected on day 0 of AZD1222 vaccination. This TCR was sampled from an adult in good health. CDR3 protein: CASSYGNKQYF. The DNA for the CDR3 is TGTGCCAGCAGTTACGGTAATAAGCAGTATTTT.